The 9 T cell receptor beta chains below were found in one sample sequenced in a study of human T cells and chemical hapten exposure (dated by TCRdb to 2020 to 2023). The library was built by means of RACE. The sequencer listed for this sample is NextSeq 500. The raw public reads went through TCRdb reprocessing: fastp at Q25, MiXCR clone calling, in-frame beta chains kept. Identical CDR3 proteins give one entry, which carries the most common genes and DNA. In all, the sample holds fewer than 150,000 distinct CDR3 sequences, and approximately 15% of those were seen once. Around 2.8% of the sample lies in the top ten. The time point label of this sample denotes: pre-sensitization, week 0. Explained via the paper, the treatment or condition label denotes: therapeutic diphenylcyclopropenone sensitization with weekly scalp DPC. This sample comprised whole blood, obtained in connection with sensitization to the hapten diphenylcyclopropenone (DPC). These receptors all stem from a woman aged 18 to 35 with alopecia areata. Some clones in this sample may be carry-over from other donors' samples.

The table lists this clonotype with a few counts. The rearrangement uses TRBV7-9 and TRBJ2-5; D not certain. Germline V gene lookup returns CDR1 SEHNR and CDR2 FQNEAQ (reference sequence). The CDR3 is 12 residues long. V was shortened by 5 bases and J by 3 bases, with 7 bases between the two germline ends. For the CDR3, the DNA is TGTGCCAGCAGCCCGTTGGAAGAGACCCAGTACTTC. This gives the protein CASSPLEETQYF.

This clonotype turned up a few times. The chain carries TRBV3-1 and TRBJ2-2; D remains unclear. The germline V gene encodes CDR1 LGHDT and CDR2 YNNKEL (reference sequence). Trimming removed 4 bases at V and 4 bases at J, with 10 bases between. The CDR3 extends over 14 amino acids. The CDR3 protein is CASSPAHLTGELFF. The CDR3 DNA is TGTGCCAGCAGCCCAGCTCATCTCACCGGGGAGCTGTTTTTT.

The chain employs TRBV11-2 and TRBJ2-6; either TRBD1 or TRBD2 may supply D (5 bases each). This CDR3 spans 20 amino acids. From germline, CDR1 is SGHAT and CDR2 FQNNGV. V lost 10 bases, J lost 0 bases, and 28 bases lay in between. DNA of the CDR3: TGTGCCATTTCGGGACGGCCGAGCTGGGGCCTCTCCTCTGGGGCCAACGTCCTGACTTTC. Translated, it gives CAISGRPSWGLSSGANVLTF.

In its sample, this clonotype was seen once. V and J are TRBV14 and TRBJ2-3; TRBD1 matches 10 bases. J lost 14 bases, V lost 1 base, and 6 bases had no gene match. This CDR3 region has 13 residues. The germline V gene encodes CDR1 SGHDN and CDR2 FVKESK. The CDR3 bases are TGTGCCAGCAGCCAAGTGCCGGGACAGGGGACGTATTTT. This gives the protein CASSQVPGQGTYF. The full variable domain, with the rest looked up from reference TRBV14 and TRBJ2-3, is EAGVTQFPSHSVIEKGQTVTLRCDPISGHDNLYWYRRVMGKEIKFLLHFVKESKQDESGMPNNRFLAERTGGTYSTLKVQPAELEDSGVYFCASSQVPGQGTYFGPGTRLTVL.

The chain combines TRBV18 with TRBJ1-2; no clear D. Trimming took 3 bases from V and 0 from J, leaving 8 bases between them. Germline CDR1 is KGHSH and CDR2 is LQKENI. The CDR3 runs 14 residues. The CDR3 DNA is TGTGCCAGCTCACCCACCGGGACTAACTATGGCTACACCTTC. This translates into CASSPTGTNYGYTF.

The J gene is TRBJ2-2, the V gene TRBV12-3 or TRBV12-4; unclear D gene. This CDR3 spans 11 amino acids. The V and J ends lost 2 bases and 10 bases respectively, with 5 bases between them. The CDR3 coding sequence is TGTGCCAGCAGTTTACGCGCGGAGCTGTTTTTT. Protein: CASSLRAELFF.

The rearrangement joins TRBV12-3 or TRBV12-4 to TRBJ2-7; a weak D match, TRBD1 (6 bases). The CDR3 spans 13 residues. V dropped 7 bases and J dropped 1 base, with 11 bases sitting between them. The CDR3 coding sequence is TGTGCCAGCACCTGGACAGCTTCCTACGAGCAGTACTTC. It codes for CASTWTASYEQYF.

This chain connects TRBV3-1 to TRBJ1-2; D is unclear. Trimming stripped 0 bases from V and 3 bases from J, with 14 bases between. Per the germline V gene, CDR1 is LGHDT and CDR2 is YNNKEL (reference sequence). CDR3 length: 16 residues. CDR3 protein: CASSQDYRTFDYGYTF. DNA for the CDR3: TGTGCCAGCAGCCAAGACTATAGGACTTTTGACTATGGCTACACCTTC.

The V call is TRBV7-6, the J call TRBJ2-5; D perhaps matches TRBD2 (6 bases). V was clipped by 5 bases and J by 5 bases, with 21 bases between them. Germline CDR1 reads SGHVS; CDR2 reads FNYEAQ. This CDR3 comprises 16 residues. CDR3 in DNA: TGTGCCAGCAGCCACCCCTCCGGGGGACGCGGGGAGACCCAGTACTTC. Residues: CASSHPSGGRGETQYF.